What follows are 11 T cell receptor beta chains derived from one specimen sequenced in a study of control samples from healthy donors and cancer patients. TCRdb's copy holds only in-frame clones and misses some; the assay was immunoSEQ multiplex PCR. The sample has 50,000 to 75,000 clones, around 85% seen once; the top ten hold roughly 5.1%. The sequenced sample was blood. These receptors all stem from a middle-aged man in good health.

V and J are TRBV10-3 and TRBJ2-3; 10 nucleotides match TRBD2. CDR1 is ENHRY and CDR2 is SYGVKD in the germline V gene. The V gene end was trimmed by 8 bases and the J gene end by 0 bases; junction bases not matched to a gene: 5. CDR3 length: 15 residues. CDR3 nucleotides: TGTGCCATCGCGGAGGGACTAGCGAGCACAGATACGCAGTATTTT. It codes for CAIAEGLASTDTQYF.

This chain links TRBV24-1 with TRBJ2-3; 10 bases agree with TRBD1. CDR3 size: 16 residues. Germline trimming cut 3 bases from V and 1 base from J; bases unmatched to any gene: 3. Germline CDR1 reads KGHDR; CDR2 reads SFDVKD. CDR3 sequence: CATSDPGQGRTDTQYF. The CDR3 DNA reads TGTGCCACCAGTGATCCGGGACAGGGGCGCACAGATACGCAGTATTTT.

The chain links TRBV9 to TRBJ2-1; D might be TRBD2 (5 bases). Trimming shortened V by 0 bases and J by 5 bases, and 12 bases separated the two germline ends. This CDR3 is built from 15 residues. Germline CDR1 reads SGDLS; CDR2 reads YYNGEE. The CDR3 is CASSVDGWRNNEQFF. CDR3 in DNA: TGTGCCAGCAGCGTAGATGGGTGGAGGAACAATGAGCAGTTCTTC.

This clone appeared a few times. CDR3 protein: CSVERGETEAFF. The CDR3 bases are TGCAGCGTTGAGAGGGGAGAGACTGAAGCTTTCTTT. This chain joins TRBV29-1 and TRBJ1-1, with D tentatively TRBD1 (5 bases). This CDR3 is built from 12 residues. Trimming took off 3 bases at V and 5 bases at J, with 10 bases between the two ends. Germline values: CDR1 SQVTM, CDR2 ANQGSEA.

The rearrangement joins TRBV4-3 to TRBJ2-3; TRBD2 aligns across 8 bases. This CDR3 is 15 amino acids long. Germline V CDR1 and CDR2: LGHNA, YSLEER. Germline trimming cut 1 base from V and 3 bases from J; bases unmatched to any gene: 3. DNA of the CDR3: TGCGCCAGCAGCCAAGCGGCTAGCGGGACAGATACGCAGTATTTT. Translation gives CASSQAASGTDTQYF.

The chain couples TRBV15 to TRBJ2-1, with D possibly TRBD1 on 6 matching bases. The germline CDR1 and CDR2 sequences are LNHNV and YYDKDF (reference sequence). The CDR3 has 15 amino acids. Trimming pared 1 base from V and 1 base from J, leaving 8 bases between. CDR3 sequence (DNA): TGTGCCACCAGCAGAGCTCAGGGGTCCTACAATGAGCAGTTCTTC. Translating gives CATSRAQGSYNEQFF. The full variable domain, in which reference TRBV15 and TRBJ2-1 provide the parts outside the CDR3, is DAMVIQNPRYQVTQFGKPVTLSCSQTLNHNVMYWYQQKSSQAPKLLFHYYDKDFNNEADTPDNFQSRRPNTSFCFLDIRSPGLGDTAMYLCATSRAQGSYNEQFFGPGTRLTVL.

This clone occurred once. The chain joins TRBV7-3 to TRBJ2-2, with TRBD2 identical over 9 bases. The CDR3 has 16 amino acids. J gave up 4 bases and V 2 bases, and 5 bases lay outside the gene matches. Germline V CDR1 and CDR2: SGHTA, FQGTGA. The CDR3 sequence is CASSLGGGVGTGELFF. The DNA of the CDR3 is TGTGCCAGCAGCTTAGGCGGGGGGGTAGGCACCGGGGAGCTGTTTTTT.

V is TRBV29-1 and J is TRBJ2-7, with 7 bases that match TRBD2. Germline V lookup: CDR1 SQVTM, CDR2 ANQGSEA. Trimming took 3 bases from V and 3 from J; bases not matched to a gene: 14. CDR3 size: 16 residues. CDR3 in DNA: TGCAGCGTTGACAAGGGCCGGGGAGCGGGGAACTACGAGCAGTACTTC. This translates into CSVDKGRGAGNYEQYF.

V gene TRBV27 combines with J gene TRBJ1-6; the D is unclear. Germline CDR1 is MNHEY and CDR2 is SMNVEV (reference sequence). V dropped 0 bases and J dropped 4 bases, with 10 bases sitting between them. The CDR3 consists of 16 residues. The DNA of the CDR3 is TGTGCCAGCAGTTTATCGCCGCAGCCATATAATTCACCCCTCCACTTT. It codes for CASSLSPQPYNSPLHF.

The chain links TRBV2 to TRBJ2-2; tentatively, D is TRBD2 (6 bases). Germline V gene lookup returns CDR1 SNHLY and CDR2 FYNNEI. This CDR3 comprises 16 residues. V was cut by 0 bases and J by 4 bases, with 12 bases left in between. The CDR3 loop reads CASSEALASVTGELFF. For the CDR3, the DNA is TGTGCCAGCAGTGAAGCGCTGGCTAGCGTCACCGGGGAGCTGTTTTTT.

This chain links TRBV6-6 with TRBJ2-7; possible D gene TRBD1, 6 bases. Germline V gives CDR1 MNHNY, CDR2 SVGAGI (reference sequence). The ends were cut back, 6 bases at V and 3 bases at J, with 9 bases in the middle. CDR3 length equals 12 residues. CDR3 DNA sequence: TGTGCCAGCAGGATACAGGGCTACGAGCAGTACTTC. This codes for CASRIQGYEQYF.